The present T cell receptor beta chain was sequenced within a study of liver allograft versus peripheral blood T cells. Overall study context: The authors compared T cell receptor repertoires in transplanted livers with those in the peripheral blood of recipients.

A note on this clonotype: The antigen is not known. The CDR3 carries no conserved terminal phenylalanine or tryptophan, so it likely arises from a read error.

Study results and caveats: Peripheral blood repertoires reportedly differed from the T cell receptor repertoires found inside liver allografts.

One entry per CDR3 protein results from TCRdb running MiXCR on the reads. The sample yields 6,500 to 10,000 distinct CDR3 sequences, around 20% seen once. The V gene's germline CDR1 is MNHEY and CDR2 SMNVEV (reference sequence). V shed 7 bases and J shed 0 bases, with 12 bases lying between them. This CDR3 has 14 residues. The receptor comes from a human patient who had a liver transplant. Some of the T cells may derive from the graft donor. The chain uses TRBV27 and TRBJ1-1; D is ambiguous. The CDR3 nucleotides are TGTGCCAGCATGAGACGGAATATGAACACTGAAGCTTTCCTT. Translating it yields CASMRRNMNTEAFL.